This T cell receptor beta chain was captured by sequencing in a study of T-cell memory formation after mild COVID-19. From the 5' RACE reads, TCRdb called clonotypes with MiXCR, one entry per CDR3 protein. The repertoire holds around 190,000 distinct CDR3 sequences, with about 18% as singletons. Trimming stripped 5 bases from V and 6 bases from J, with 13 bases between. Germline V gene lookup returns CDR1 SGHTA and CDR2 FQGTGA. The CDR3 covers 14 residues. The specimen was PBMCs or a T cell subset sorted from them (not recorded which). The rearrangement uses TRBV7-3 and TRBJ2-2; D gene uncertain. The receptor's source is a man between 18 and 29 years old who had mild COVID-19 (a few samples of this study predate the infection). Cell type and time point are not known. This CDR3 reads CASSPGFGPGELFF. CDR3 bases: TGTGCCAGCAGCCCGGGTTTCGGTCCCGGGGAGCTGTTTTTT.